This TCR beta chain was sequenced for a study of blood T cell repertoires in COVID-19. In the study overall: From the United States, Italy and Spain came samples of acute and convalescent COVID-19. Sources were T cells, B-cell-depleted T cells, or PBMCs; the material itself was cDNA or gDNA.

The germline gives CDR1 SNHLY, CDR2 FYNNEI. V dropped 4 bases and J dropped 2 bases, with 8 bases sitting between them. The CDR3 totals 13 residues. Per the authors' pipeline: Amplified reference gene primers provided the basis for estimating nucleated cell counts. Here immunoSEQ multiplex PCR was the method, and the copy in TCRdb shows in-frame clones only, minus some. V and J calls and clone size are as listed in that table; D and trimming were resolved from the DNA. Among 45,000 to 55,000 clones listed, 90% were seen once. This TCR was recovered from a woman in her forties with active COVID-19. The chain has TRBV2 and TRBJ1-1; D gene uncertain. Sequencing used peripheral blood. DNA of the CDR3: TGTGCCAGCAGTGGGCAGGTAAACACTGAAGCTTTCTTT. Translating it yields CASSGQVNTEAFF.